The clone carrying this TCR beta chain was recorded only once. This CDR3 is built from 14 residues. Germline CDR1 and CDR2: LNHDA and SQIVND (reference sequence). Trimming stripped 5 bases from V and 2 bases from J, with 12 bases between. As originally analysed: Estimation of nucleated cell counts was performed using reference gene primer amplification. Assay used: immunoSEQ multiplex PCR; TCRdb lists only in-frame clones, some missing. V, J and clone size reflect that table, while D and trimming were determined from the DNA. The profile shows fewer than 85,000 clones, under 80% of them singletons. This entry is derived from a study of blood T cell repertoires in COVID-19.

Sequencing was carried out using peripheral blood. The chain joins TRBV19 to TRBJ1-1; tentatively, D is TRBD1 (6 bases). This receptor was taken from a woman older than 75 with active or convalescent COVID-19. CDR3 in amino acids: CASSHRELNTEAFF. For the CDR3, the DNA is TGTGCCAGTAGTCACAGGGAGCTCAACACTGAAGCTTTCTTT.